The T cell receptor beta chain under discussion was sequenced for a study of blood T cell repertoires in COVID-19. Study-wide background: Samples representing acute and convalescent COVID-19 were sourced from the United States, Italy and Spain. Sample material is recorded as cDNA or gDNA derived from T cells, B-cell-depleted T cells, or PBMCs.

The CDR3 has 16 residues. With 0 bases removed from V and 3 bases from J, the gap between germline ends came to 12 bases. CDR1 LGHDT and CDR2 YNNKEL come from the germline V gene (reference sequence). Per the original methods: By means of reference gene primer amplification, nucleated cell counts were estimated. Sequencing was performed with immunoSEQ multiplex PCR; in TCRdb, only in-frame clones are kept and a portion is missing. The V and J calls and clone size come from that table; D and trimming were worked out from the DNA. The table records around 50,000 clones, around 85% of them present only once.

This TCR came from a man aged 40-49 years with active COVID-19. What was sequenced was peripheral blood. V gene TRBV3-1 (or the pseudogene TRBV3-2) combines with J gene TRBJ1-3; D gene unclear. Here the CDR3 reads CASSQDRTSYGNTIYF. In nucleotides, the CDR3 is TGTGCCAGCAGCCAAGATCGGACTTCCTATGGAAACACCATATATTTT.